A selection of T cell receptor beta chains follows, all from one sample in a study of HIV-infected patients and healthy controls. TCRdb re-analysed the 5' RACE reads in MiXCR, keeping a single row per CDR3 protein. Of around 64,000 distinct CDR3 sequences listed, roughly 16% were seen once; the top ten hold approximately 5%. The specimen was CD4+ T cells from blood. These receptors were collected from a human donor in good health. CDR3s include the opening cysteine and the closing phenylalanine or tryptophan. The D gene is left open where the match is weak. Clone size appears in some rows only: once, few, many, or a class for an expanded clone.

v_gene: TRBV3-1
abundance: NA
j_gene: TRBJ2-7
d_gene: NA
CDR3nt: TGTGCCAGCAGCCATCAGGGGCGCAGCTTGTATTTC
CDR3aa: CASSHQGRSLYF

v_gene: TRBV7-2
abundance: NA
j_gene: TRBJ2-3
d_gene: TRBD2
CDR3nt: TGTGCCAGCAGCCGAGGGACTAGCGGGGGGGCATGGGATACGCAGTATTTT
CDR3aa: CASSRGTSGGAWDTQYF

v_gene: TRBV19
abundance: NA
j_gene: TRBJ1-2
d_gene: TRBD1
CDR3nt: TGTGCCAGTACTCGGGACAGGGCCAACTATGGCTACACCTTC
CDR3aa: CASTRDRANYGYTF

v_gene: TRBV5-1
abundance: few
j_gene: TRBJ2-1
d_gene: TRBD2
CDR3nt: TGCGCCAGTTATAGCGGGAGGTCCTACAATGAGCAGTTCTTC
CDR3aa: CASYSGRSYNEQFF

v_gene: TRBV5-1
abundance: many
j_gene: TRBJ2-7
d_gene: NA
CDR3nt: TGCGCCAGCGGCCGGGACCTTACGTCCTACGAGCAGTACTTC
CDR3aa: CASGRDLTSYEQYF

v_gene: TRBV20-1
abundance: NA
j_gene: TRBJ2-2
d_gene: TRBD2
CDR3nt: TGCAGTGCTAGAGTGCTAGCGGGGGCGCCGAACACCGGGGAGCTGTTTTTT
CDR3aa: CSARVLAGAPNTGELFF

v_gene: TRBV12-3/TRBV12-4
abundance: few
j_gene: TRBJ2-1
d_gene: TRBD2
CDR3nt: TGTGCCAGCAGTTGGACTAGCGGGAGCTATGAGCAGTTCTTC
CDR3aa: CASSWTSGSYEQFF

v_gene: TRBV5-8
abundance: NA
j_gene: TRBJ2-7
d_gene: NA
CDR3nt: TGTGCCAGCCTTAACCCGGGAGTGAGCTCCTACGAGCAGTACTTC
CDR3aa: CASLNPGVSSYEQYF

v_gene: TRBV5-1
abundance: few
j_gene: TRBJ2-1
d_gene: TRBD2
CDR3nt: TGCGCCAGCAGCTTGGGTCTCGGGACTAGCCGAAATGAGCAGTTCTTC
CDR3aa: CASSLGLGTSRNEQFF

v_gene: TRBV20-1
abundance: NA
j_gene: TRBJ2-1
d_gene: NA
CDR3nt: TGCAGTGCTAGCGATATGGGGCGATACAATGAGCAGTTCTTC
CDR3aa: CSASDMGRYNEQFF

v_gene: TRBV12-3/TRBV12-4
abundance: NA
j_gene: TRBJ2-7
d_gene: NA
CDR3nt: TGTGCCAGCAGTTCCCGGGCCCCTAGGTTCTACGAGCAGTACTTC
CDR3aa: CASSSRAPRFYEQYF

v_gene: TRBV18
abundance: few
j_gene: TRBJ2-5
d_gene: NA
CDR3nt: TGTGCCAGCTCACCACCGAGTGCTCAAGAGACCCAGTACTTC
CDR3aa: CASSPPSAQETQYF

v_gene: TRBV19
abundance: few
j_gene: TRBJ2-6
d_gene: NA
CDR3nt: TGTGCCAGTAGTATCACCAGCTCTGGGGCCAACGTCCTGACTTTC
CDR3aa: CASSITSSGANVLTF

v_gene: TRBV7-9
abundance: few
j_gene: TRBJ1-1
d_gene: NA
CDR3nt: TGTGCCAGCAGCGTAGGAGAAAAAATTGGGGATGAAGCTTTCTTT
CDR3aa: CASSVGEKIGDEAFF

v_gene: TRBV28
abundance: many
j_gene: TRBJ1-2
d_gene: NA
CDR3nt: TGTGCCAGCAGCCCACCAGACAGGTGGTCAGGGGAAAATGGCTACACCTTC
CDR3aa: CASSPPDRWSGENGYTF

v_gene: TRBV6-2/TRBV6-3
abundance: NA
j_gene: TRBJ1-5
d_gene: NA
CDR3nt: TGTGCCAGCAGTTATACGGCTCCTAATCAGCCCCAGCATTTT
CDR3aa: CASSYTAPNQPQHF

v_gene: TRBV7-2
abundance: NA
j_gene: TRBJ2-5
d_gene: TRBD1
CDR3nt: TGTGCCAGCAGCCCGGGGGACAGGGGTTCACAAGAGACCCAGTACTTC
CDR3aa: CASSPGDRGSQETQYF

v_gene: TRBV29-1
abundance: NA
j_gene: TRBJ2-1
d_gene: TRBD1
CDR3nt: TGCAGCGGGGTCCGGGACAGGGGTTTTAATGAGCAGTTCTTC
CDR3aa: CSGVRDRGFNEQFF

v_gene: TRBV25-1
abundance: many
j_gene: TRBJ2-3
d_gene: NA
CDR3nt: TGTGCCAGCAGTGGGCATACTCCCACAGATACGCAGTATTTT
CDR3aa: CASSGHTPTDTQYF

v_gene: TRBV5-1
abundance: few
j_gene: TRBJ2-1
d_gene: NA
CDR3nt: TGCGCCAGCGGAGGAGACAGAGAGCAGTTCTTC
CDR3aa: CASGGDREQFF

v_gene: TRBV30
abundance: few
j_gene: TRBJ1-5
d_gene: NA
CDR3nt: TGTGCCTGGGCCAAGGGGAATAGCAATCAGCCCCAGCATTTT
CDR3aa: CAWAKGNSNQPQHF

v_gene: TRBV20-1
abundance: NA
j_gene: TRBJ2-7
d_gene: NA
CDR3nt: TGCAGTGCGAAGGACAGAGACTCCTACGAGCAGTACTTC
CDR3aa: CSAKDRDSYEQYF

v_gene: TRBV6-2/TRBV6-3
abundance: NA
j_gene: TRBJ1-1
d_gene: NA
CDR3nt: TGTGCCAGCAGTTCTTGGACAGTGAACACTGAAGCTTTCTTT
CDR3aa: CASSSWTVNTEAFF

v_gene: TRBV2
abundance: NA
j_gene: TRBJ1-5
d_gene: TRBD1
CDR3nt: TGTGCCAGCAGTAAGCTCAGACAGGGGGCTCGGAATCAGCCCCAGCATTTT
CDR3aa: CASSKLRQGARNQPQHF

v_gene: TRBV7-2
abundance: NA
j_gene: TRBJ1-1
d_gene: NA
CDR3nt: TGTGCCAGCACCCGCACGAACACTGAAGCTTTCTTT
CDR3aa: CASTRTNTEAFF

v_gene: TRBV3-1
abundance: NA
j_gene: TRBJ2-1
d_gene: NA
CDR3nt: TGTGCCAGCAGCCTCCCCACGCCCCAGGAGAGTGAGCAGTTCTTC
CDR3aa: CASSLPTPQESEQFF

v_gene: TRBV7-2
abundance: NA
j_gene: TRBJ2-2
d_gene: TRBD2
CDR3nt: TGTGCCAGCAGCTTCCGGACTAGCGGGAGAGGGAACACCGGGGAGCTGTTTTTT
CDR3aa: CASSFRTSGRGNTGELFF

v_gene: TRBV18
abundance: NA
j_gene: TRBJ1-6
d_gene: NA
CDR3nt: TGTGCCAGCTCACCTCGGGCGGACAATTCACCCCTCCACTTT
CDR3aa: CASSPRADNSPLHF

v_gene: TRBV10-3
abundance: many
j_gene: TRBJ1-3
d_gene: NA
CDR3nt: TGTGCCATCAGTGAGGGGCCTGGAAACACCATATATTTT
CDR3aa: CAISEGPGNTIYF

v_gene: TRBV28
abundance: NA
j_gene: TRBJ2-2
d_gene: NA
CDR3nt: TGTGCCGGAGGAGAGGGGAACACCGGGGAGCTGTTTTTT
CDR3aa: CAGGEGNTGELFF

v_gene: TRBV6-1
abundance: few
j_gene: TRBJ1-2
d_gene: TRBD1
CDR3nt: TGTGCCAGCAGTGAGATGGACAGGGGGAACTATGGCTACACCTTC
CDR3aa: CASSEMDRGNYGYTF

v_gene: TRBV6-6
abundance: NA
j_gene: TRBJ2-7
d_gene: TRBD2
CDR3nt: TGTGCCAGCAGTTACCGGACTAGCGGGGGACCCTACGAGCAGTACTTC
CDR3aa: CASSYRTSGGPYEQYF

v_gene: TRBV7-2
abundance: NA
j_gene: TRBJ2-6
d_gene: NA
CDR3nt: TGTGCCAGCAGCCCACCCCCGAACGCCAACGTCCTGACTTTC
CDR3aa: CASSPPPNANVLTF

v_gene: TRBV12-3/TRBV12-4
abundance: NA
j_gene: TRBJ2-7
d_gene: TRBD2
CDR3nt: TGTGCCAGCAGGCACAGAGGGGGGACTAGCGACGAGCAGTACTTC
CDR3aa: CASRHRGGTSDEQYF

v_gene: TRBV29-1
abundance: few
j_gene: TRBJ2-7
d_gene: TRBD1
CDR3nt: TGCAGCGTTGGGCCGGGACAGGGGGCATACGAGCAGTACTTC
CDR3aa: CSVGPGQGAYEQYF

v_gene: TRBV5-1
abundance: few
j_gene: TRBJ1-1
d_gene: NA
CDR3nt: TGCGCCAGCAGCGTGACGGTTGAAGCTTTCTTT
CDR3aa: CASSVTVEAFF

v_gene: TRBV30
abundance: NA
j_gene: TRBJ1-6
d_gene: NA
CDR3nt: TGTGCCTGGACTTTCAGCGGGACCTATAATTCACCCCTCCACTTT
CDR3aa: CAWTFSGTYNSPLHF

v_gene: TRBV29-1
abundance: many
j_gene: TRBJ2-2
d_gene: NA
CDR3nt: TGCAGCGGGGGCTCTAACACCGGGGAGCTGTTTTTT
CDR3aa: CSGGSNTGELFF

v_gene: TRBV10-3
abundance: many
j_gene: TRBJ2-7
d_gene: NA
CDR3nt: TGTGCCATCAGTGAGCAGTACGAGCAGTACTTC
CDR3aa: CAISEQYEQYF

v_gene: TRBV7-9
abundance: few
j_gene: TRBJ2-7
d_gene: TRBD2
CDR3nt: TGTGCCAGCAGCCCACTCGGACTAGCGAGTACCTACGAGCAGTACTTC
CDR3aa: CASSPLGLASTYEQYF

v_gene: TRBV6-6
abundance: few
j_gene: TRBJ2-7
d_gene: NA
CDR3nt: TGTGCCAGCAGTTACTCGACGGGGAGTACCTACGAGCAGTACTTC
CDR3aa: CASSYSTGSTYEQYF

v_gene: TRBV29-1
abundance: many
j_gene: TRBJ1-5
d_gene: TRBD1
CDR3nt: TGCAGCGTTGCCTGGACAGGCCTTCAGCCCCAGCATTTT
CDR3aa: CSVAWTGLQPQHF

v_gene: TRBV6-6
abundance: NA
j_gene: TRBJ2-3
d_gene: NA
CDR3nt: TGTGCCAGCAGTTACTTGAAGGGTTCCACAGATACGCAGTATTTT
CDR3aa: CASSYLKGSTDTQYF

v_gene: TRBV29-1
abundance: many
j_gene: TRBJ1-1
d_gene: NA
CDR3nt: TGCAGCGTTGCCTGGAAGGCTGAAGCTTTCTTT
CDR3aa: CSVAWKAEAFF

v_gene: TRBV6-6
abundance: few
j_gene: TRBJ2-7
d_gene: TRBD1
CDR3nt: TGTGCCAGCGGGACAGGCGACCGTCCGCCCTACGAGCAGTACTTC
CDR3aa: CASGTGDRPPYEQYF

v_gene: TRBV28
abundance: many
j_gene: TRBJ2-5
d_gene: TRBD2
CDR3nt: TGTGCCAGCAGTTTACTCAGGCGGGGGGAAACCCAGTACTTC
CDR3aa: CASSLLRRGETQYF

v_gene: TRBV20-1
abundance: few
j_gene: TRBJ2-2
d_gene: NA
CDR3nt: TGCAGTGCTAGAGATCTGGGGGTACGGACCGGGGAGCTGTTTTTT
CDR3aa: CSARDLGVRTGELFF

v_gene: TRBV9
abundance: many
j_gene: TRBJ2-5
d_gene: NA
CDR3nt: TGTGCCAGCAGCCCCCGGACAGCCCAAGAGACCCAGTACTTC
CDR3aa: CASSPRTAQETQYF

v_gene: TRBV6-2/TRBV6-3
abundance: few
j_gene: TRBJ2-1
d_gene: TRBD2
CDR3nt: TGTGCCAGCAGTAAACTAGCGGGAGCCAACTACAATGAGCAGTTCTTC
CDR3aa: CASSKLAGANYNEQFF

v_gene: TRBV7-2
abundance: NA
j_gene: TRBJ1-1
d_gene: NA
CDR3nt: TGTGCCAGCAGCTTAGACGGGACGACTGAAGCTTTCTTT
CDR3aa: CASSLDGTTEAFF

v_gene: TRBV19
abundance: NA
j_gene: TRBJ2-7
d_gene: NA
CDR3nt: TGTGCCAGTATGAGGGAGCGGTACTTC
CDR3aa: CASMRERYF

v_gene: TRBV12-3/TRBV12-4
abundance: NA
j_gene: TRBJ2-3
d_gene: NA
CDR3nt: TGTGCCAGCACCCCCAAGGGCACTACCTTAAGCACAGATACGCAGTATTTT
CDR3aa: CASTPKGTTLSTDTQYF

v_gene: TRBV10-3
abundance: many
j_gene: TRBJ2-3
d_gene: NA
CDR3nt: TGTGCCATCAGTGAGGGGGCAGATACGCAGTATTTT
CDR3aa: CAISEGADTQYF